This T cell receptor (beta chain) was recovered during a study of blood T cell repertoires in COVID-19. At the level of the study: The origin of the acute and convalescent COVID-19 samples was the United States, Italy and Spain. Nucleic acid was either cDNA or gDNA, and it came from T cells, B-cell-depleted T cells, or PBMCs.

The V end was cut by 2 bases, the J end by 6 bases, with 12 bases between. The CDR3 spans 15 residues. Germline V gene sequence: CDR1 SGDLS, CDR2 YYNGEE. In the original analysis: Cell counts per sample came from amplifying reference gene primers. The method was immunoSEQ multiplex PCR; TCRdb's version includes in-frame clones alone and lacks a portion of them. V, J and clone size are taken as reported in that table, and D and trimming were inferred from the DNA itself. The table includes 200,000 to 250,000 clones, around four fifths detected once. This chain links TRBV9 with TRBJ1-6; D not resolved. The sequencing sample was made of peripheral blood. This TCR came from a woman of 80 years or more with active or convalescent COVID-19. CDR3 protein: CASSVRVEGNSPLHF. In nucleotides, the CDR3 is TGTGCCAGCAGCGTTCGGGTAGAAGGTAATTCACCCCTCCACTTT.